Listed below are T cell receptor beta chains from one sample, sequenced in a study of cytomegalovirus exposure and HLA in healthy donors. Sequencing was performed with immunoSEQ multiplex PCR; in TCRdb, only in-frame clones are kept and a portion is missing. In total, the table holds 30,000 to 35,000 clones. Sequencing input: PBMCs. The receptors here all came from a woman aged 40 to 50 in good health and CMV-seropositive. CDR3s include the opening cysteine and the closing phenylalanine or tryptophan. The D gene is left open where the match is weak.

CDR3nt,CDR3aa,v_gene,d_gene,j_gene
TGTGCCAGTAGTACCGCGGCAACTAATGAAAAACTGTTTTTT,CASSTAATNEKLFF,TRBV19,NA,TRBJ1-4
TGTGCCAGCAGCCTTGACCGGGGAGGAGGGAGAAATTCCGACAATGAGCAGTTCTTC,CASSLDRGGGRNSDNEQFF,TRBV7-2,NA,TRBJ2-1
TGCGCCAGCAGCCTGACTAGCGGGACTTTCACAGATACGCAGTATTTT,CASSLTSGTFTDTQYF,TRBV4-3,TRBD2,TRBJ2-3
TGTGCCAGCAGCTTAGGAACTCTCTCTGGAAACACCATATATTTT,CASSLGTLSGNTIYF,TRBV11-2,NA,TRBJ1-3
TGTGCCAGCAGCTTAGACGGAGTCGGAGGGACGAAGACCCAGTACTTC,CASSLDGVGGTKTQYF,TRBV7-8,NA,TRBJ2-5
TGTGCCAGCTCACCACTGGCGAACACTGAAGCTTTCTTT,CASSPLANTEAFF,TRBV18,NA,TRBJ1-1
TGCAGCGCAACAGGGGGCGAAGAGACCCAGTACTTC,CSATGGEETQYF,TRBV29-1,TRBD1,TRBJ2-5
TGTGCCTGCGGGACAGGGGAGGTGCCCAGCAATCAGCCCCAGCATTTT,CACGTGEVPSNQPQHF,TRBV30,TRBD1,TRBJ1-5
TGTGCCAGCAGCTTATCATACATGAACACTGAAGCTTTCTTT,CASSLSYMNTEAFF,TRBV11-2,NA,TRBJ1-1
TGTGCCAGCACAGGGAATGGATGGGACGAGCAGTACTTC,CASTGNGWDEQYF,TRBV2,NA,TRBJ2-7
TGTGCCATCAGTGCCGAACAGGGCTACGAGCAGTACTTC,CAISAEQGYEQYF,TRBV10-3,NA,TRBJ2-7
TGTGCCAGCAGTTATGGGGGGTACGAGACCCAGTACTTC,CASSYGGYETQYF,TRBV6-5,NA,TRBJ2-5
TGTGCCAGCAGTGAAGCAGAGGGGGCGACTGAAGCTTTCTTT,CASSEAEGATEAFF,TRBV6-1,TRBD1,TRBJ1-1
TGCGCCAGCAGCTTGGGCTTGGGACAGGGGTCCGGGGCCAACGTCCTGACTTTC,CASSLGLGQGSGANVLTF,TRBV5-1,TRBD1,TRBJ2-6
TGTGCCAGTACCATACACGGCGGGGACTATGGCTACACCTTC,CASTIHGGDYGYTF,TRBV19,NA,TRBJ1-2
TGCGCCAGCAGCCAAGAGGCGGGGGTGGAGACCCAGTACTTC,CASSQEAGVETQYF,TRBV4-3,TRBD2,TRBJ2-5
TGTGCCAGCAGCTCTCAGAGAGACAGGGCTGAGACCCAGTACTTC,CASSSQRDRAETQYF,TRBV7-2,TRBD1,TRBJ2-5
TGTGCCACCAGCGCCTCCATGGGGGCTACAGAAGGTAGGCAGTACTTC,CATSASMGATEGRQYF,TRBV15,NA,TRBJ2-5
TGCAGCGTTGACGTTAGCGGGAGGTCCTACAATGAGCAGTTCTTC,CSVDVSGRSYNEQFF,TRBV29-1,TRBD2,TRBJ2-1
TGTGCCAGCAGCGATGTCGGGAGACTAGCGGGTAACTACGAGCAGTACTTC,CASSDVGRLAGNYEQYF,TRBV11-2,TRBD2,TRBJ2-7
TGTGCCAGCGGGGAGGCTACAAGCTCCTACGAGCAGTACTTC,CASGEATSSYEQYF,TRBV7-2,NA,TRBJ2-7
TGTGCCAGCAGCTTAGAACTCGTGAACACTGAAGCTTTCTTT,CASSLELVNTEAFF,TRBV5-6,NA,TRBJ1-1
TGTGCCAGCAGTACGTTTCGGGGGGAGCAGTACTTC,CASSTFRGEQYF,TRBV6-1,NA,TRBJ2-7
TGTGCCAGCAGTGGCCAGCGGGGGGGCCAAGAGACCCAGTACTTC,CASSGQRGGQETQYF,TRBV2,TRBD2,TRBJ2-5
TGTGCCAGCAGTTTATCGGACAGGATACTAGACTTGCAAGAGACCCAGTACTTC,CASSLSDRILDLQETQYF,TRBV28,TRBD1,TRBJ2-5
TGTGCCAGCTCACCAACAGGGGACGAGCAGTACTTC,CASSPTGDEQYF,TRBV18,TRBD1,TRBJ2-7
TGTGCCAGCAGCCAAGATCACGGAGCCCGGCAGTTCTTC,CASSQDHGARQFF,TRBV4-2,NA,TRBJ2-1
TGTGCCAGTAGTATGCGAGGGGGCTATCAGCCCCAGCATTTT,CASSMRGGYQPQHF,TRBV19,TRBD1,TRBJ1-5
TGCGCCAGCAGCCCCCTCGGGACAGGCTACAATGAGCAGTTCTTC,CASSPLGTGYNEQFF,TRBV5-1,TRBD1,TRBJ2-1
TGTGCCTGGAGTAAACGGGGGACTACCATTGGGGATGAGCAGTTCTTC,CAWSKRGTTIGDEQFF,TRBV30,TRBD2,TRBJ2-1